Below, one T cell receptor (beta chain) is given with its context. This specimen comes from a study of T cell changes during pregnancy in multiple sclerosis. Method: immunoSEQ multiplex PCR; TCRdb's copy keeps in-frame clones and lacks some. The sample comprises 69,000 or so clones, about nine tenths of which are singletons, and roughly 1.5% rests with the top ten. J was trimmed by 6 bases and V by 5 bases; bases with no gene match: 12. The CDR3 runs 16 residues. Germline-derived CDR1 and CDR2 are SGHAT and FQDESV (reference sequence). Sequenced here: peripheral blood, sampled in the third trimester of pregnancy. This sequence was found in a female donor with multiple sclerosis, enrolled in a pregnancy study. J is TRBJ1-1 and V is TRBV11-1; TRBD1 aligns across 10 bases. CDR3 residues: CASSRPPGTGVAEAFF. The DNA of the CDR3 is TGTGCCAGCAGCCGCCCCCCCGGGACAGGGGTCGCTGAAGCTTTCTTT.